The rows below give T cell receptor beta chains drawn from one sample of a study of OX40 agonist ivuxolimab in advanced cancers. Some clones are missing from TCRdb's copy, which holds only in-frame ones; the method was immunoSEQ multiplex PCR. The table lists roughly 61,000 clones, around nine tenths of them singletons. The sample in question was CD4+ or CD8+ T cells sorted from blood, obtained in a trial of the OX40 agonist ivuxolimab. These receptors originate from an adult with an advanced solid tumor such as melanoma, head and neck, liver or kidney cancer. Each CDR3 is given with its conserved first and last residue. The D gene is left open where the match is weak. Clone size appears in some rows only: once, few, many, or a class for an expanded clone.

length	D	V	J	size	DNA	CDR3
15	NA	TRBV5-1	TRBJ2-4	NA	TGCGCCAGCAGCTTGTTGCAGGGGAAGGGAAACATTCAGTACTTC	CASSLLQGKGNIQYF
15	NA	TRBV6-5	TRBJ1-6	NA	TGTGCCAGCAGTTACAGTAGGGTCTTTAATTCACCCCTCCACTTT	CASSYSRVFNSPLHF
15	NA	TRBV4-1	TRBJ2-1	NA	TGCGCCAGCAGCCAAGATGGCAGCTCCTACAATGAGCAGTTCTTC	CASSQDGSSYNEQFF
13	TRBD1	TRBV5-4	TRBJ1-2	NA	TGTGCCAGCAGCTTGACAGGGGACTATGGCTACACCTTC	CASSLTGDYGYTF
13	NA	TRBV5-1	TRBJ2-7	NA	TGCGCCAGCAGCGGAGGGCAGGGGTTCGAGCAGTACTTC	CASSGGQGFEQYF
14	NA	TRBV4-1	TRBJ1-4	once	TGCGCCAGCAGCCGCCCGGTGGGCGATGAAAAACTGTTTTTT	CASSRPVGDEKLFF
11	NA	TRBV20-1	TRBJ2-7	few	TGCAGTGCGGGTTCACGCTACGAGCAGTACTTC	CSAGSRYEQYF
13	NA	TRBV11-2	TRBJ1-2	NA	TGTGCCAGCAGCTTACTGCAAAACTATGGCTACACCTTC	CASSLLQNYGYTF
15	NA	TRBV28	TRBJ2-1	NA	TGTGCCACCAGCAGCCCCGGGATTGCATACAATGAGCAGTTCTTC	CATSSPGIAYNEQFF
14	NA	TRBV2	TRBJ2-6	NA	TGTGCCGGGGGGACGGACTCTGGGGCCAACGTCCTGACTTTC	CAGGTDSGANVLTF
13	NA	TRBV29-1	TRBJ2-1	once	TGCAGCGTTGTCAGGGGCTTAGGGGATGAGCAGTTCTTC	CSVVRGLGDEQFF
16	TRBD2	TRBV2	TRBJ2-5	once	TGTGCCAGCAGTGAGCTGACTAGCGGGTTCCAAGAGACCCAGTACTTC	CASSELTSGFQETQYF
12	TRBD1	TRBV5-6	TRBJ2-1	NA	TGTGCCAGCAGCTACAGGGGCGGTGAGCAGTTCTTC	CASSYRGGEQFF
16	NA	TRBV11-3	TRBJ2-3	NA	TGTGCCAGCAGCGAGGGTCGAGGGGCAGGCACAGATACGCAGTATTTT	CASSEGRGAGTDTQYF
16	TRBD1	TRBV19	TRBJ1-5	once	TGTGCCAGTAGTCTTCTGGGACAGGGGGCAGGTCAGCCCCAGCATTTT	CASSLLGQGAGQPQHF
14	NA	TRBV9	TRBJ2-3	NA	TGTGCCAGCAGCGCCAAGCCTAGCACAGATACGCAGTATTTT	CASSAKPSTDTQYF
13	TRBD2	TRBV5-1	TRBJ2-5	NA	TGCGCCAGCAGCCCGAGCGGGGGTGAGACCCAGTACTTC	CASSPSGGETQYF